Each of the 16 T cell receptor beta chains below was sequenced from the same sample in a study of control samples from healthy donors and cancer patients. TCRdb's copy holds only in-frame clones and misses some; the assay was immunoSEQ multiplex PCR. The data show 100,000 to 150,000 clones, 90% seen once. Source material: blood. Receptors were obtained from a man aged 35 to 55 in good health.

CDR3 amino acids: CATSAGSTSNQPQHF. CDR3 DNA sequence: TGTGCCACCAGTGCAGGGTCGACGAGCAATCAGCCCCAGCATTTT. This chain uses TRBV24-1 with TRBJ1-5, with a tentative D call TRBD1 (5 bases). There are 15 residues in the CDR3. Trimming stripped 5 bases from V and 1 base from J, with 11 bases between. Germline lookup yields CDR1 KGHDR and CDR2 SFDVKD.

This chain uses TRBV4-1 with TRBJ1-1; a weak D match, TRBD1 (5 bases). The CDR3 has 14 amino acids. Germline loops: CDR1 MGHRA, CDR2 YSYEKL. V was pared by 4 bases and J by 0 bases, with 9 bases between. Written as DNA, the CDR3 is TGCGCCAGCAGCCTCGAGGGGATGAACACTGAAGCTTTCTTT. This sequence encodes CASSLEGMNTEAFF.

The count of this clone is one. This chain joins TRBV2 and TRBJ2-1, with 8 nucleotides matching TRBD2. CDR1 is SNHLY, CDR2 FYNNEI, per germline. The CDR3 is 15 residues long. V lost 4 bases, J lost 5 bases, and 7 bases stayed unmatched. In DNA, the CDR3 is TGTGCCAGCAGTGTACTCGGGGGGGAAGACAATGAGCAGTTCTTC. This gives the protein CASSVLGGEDNEQFF.

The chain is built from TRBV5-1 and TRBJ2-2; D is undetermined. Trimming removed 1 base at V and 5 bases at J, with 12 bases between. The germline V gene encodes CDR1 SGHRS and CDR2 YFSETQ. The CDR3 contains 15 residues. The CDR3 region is CASSLSAIPTGELFF. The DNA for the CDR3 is TGCGCCAGCAGCTTGTCAGCGATACCGACCGGGGAGCTGTTTTTT.

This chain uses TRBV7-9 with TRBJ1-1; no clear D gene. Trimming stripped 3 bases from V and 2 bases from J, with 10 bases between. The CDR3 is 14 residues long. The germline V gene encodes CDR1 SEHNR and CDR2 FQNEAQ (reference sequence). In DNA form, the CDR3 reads TGTGCCAGCAGCTTCCTGCAGGATAACACTGAAGCTTTCTTT. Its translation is CASSFLQDNTEAFF.

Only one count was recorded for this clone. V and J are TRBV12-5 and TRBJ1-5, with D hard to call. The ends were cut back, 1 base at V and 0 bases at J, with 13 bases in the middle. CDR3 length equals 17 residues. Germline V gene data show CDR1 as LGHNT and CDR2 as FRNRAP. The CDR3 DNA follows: TGTGCTAGTGGTTTGGACCGGTATGGCGATAGCAATCAGCCCCAGCATTTT. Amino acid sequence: CASGLDRYGDSNQPQHF.

The CDR3, as DNA: TGTGCCAGCAGCTCCCGGGGGTTGGACTGCACAGATACGCAGTATTTT. The encoded protein is CASSSRGLDCTDTQYF. This chain connects TRBV21-1 to TRBJ2-3; whether TRBD2, the table's D call, matches the DNA was not checked. TRBV21-1 is a pseudogene segment. The CDR3 spans 16 residues.

CDR3 nucleotides: TGTGCCAGCAGTGAAACGTTTAGGTTAGCGGGGAACTACGAGCAGTACTTC. Translation gives CASSETFRLAGNYEQYF. The V gene is TRBV6-1, the J gene TRBJ2-7; 8 nucleotides align to TRBD2. This CDR3 has 17 amino acids. J lost 3 bases, V lost 2 bases, and 12 bases had no gene match. Germline CDR1 is MNHNS and CDR2 is SASEGT.

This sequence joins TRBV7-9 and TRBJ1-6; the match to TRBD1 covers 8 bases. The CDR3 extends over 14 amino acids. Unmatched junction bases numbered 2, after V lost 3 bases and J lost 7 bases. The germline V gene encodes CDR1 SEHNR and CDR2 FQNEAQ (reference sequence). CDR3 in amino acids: CASSFTGGNSPLHF. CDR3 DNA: TGTGCCAGCAGCTTCACAGGGGGGAATTCACCCCTCCACTTT. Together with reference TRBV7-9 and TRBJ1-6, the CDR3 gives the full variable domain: DTGVSQNPRHKITKRGQNVTFRCDPISEHNRLYWYRQTLGQGPEFLTYFQNEAQLEKSRLLSDRFSAERPKGSFSTLEIQRTEQGDSAMYLCASSFTGGNSPLHFGNGTRLTVT.

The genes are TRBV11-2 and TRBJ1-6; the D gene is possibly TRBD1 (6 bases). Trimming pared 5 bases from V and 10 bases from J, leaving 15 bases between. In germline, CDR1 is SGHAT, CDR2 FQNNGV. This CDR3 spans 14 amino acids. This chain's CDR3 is CASSPPQGGSPLHF. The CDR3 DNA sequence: TGTGCCAGCAGCCCCCCACAGGGCGGGTCACCCCTCCACTTT.

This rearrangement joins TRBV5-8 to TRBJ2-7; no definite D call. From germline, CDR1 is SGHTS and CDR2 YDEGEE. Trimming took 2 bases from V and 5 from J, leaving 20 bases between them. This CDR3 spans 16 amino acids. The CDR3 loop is CASSFVRAQRGHEQYF. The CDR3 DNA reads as TGTGCCAGCAGCTTCGTTCGGGCCCAGCGCGGACACGAGCAGTACTTC.

Here the CDR3 DNA reads TGTGCCAGCACCAACAAGGCCTACGAGCAGTACTTC. This encodes CASTNKAYEQYF. The V call is TRBV6-5, the J call TRBJ2-7; D gene uncertain. There are 12 residues in the CDR3. The V end was cut by 7 bases, the J end by 2 bases, with 9 bases between. Looked up from germline, CDR1 is MNHEY and CDR2 is SVGAGI.

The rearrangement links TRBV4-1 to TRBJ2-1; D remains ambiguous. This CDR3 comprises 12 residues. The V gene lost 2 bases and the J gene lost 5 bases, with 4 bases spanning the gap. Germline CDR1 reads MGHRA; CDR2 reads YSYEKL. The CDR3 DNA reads TGCGCCAGCAGCCAACCCAACAATGAGCAGTTCTTC. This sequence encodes CASSQPNNEQFF.

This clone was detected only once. The CDR3: CASSLGGGQQPQHF. Written as DNA, the CDR3 is TGCGCCAGCAGCTTGGGTGGGGGGCAACAGCCCCAGCATTTT. The rearrangement links TRBV5-1 to TRBJ1-5; possibly TRBD1 for D (6 bases). The V end was cut by 0 bases, the J end by 7 bases, with 11 bases between. There are 14 residues in the CDR3. Germline V gene lookup returns CDR1 SGHRS and CDR2 YFSETQ.

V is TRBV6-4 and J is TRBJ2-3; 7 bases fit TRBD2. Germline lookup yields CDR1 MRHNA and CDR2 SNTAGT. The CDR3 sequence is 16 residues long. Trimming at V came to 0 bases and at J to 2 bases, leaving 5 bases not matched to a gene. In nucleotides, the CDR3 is TGTGCCAGCAGTGACTCCTCGGGGGGTAACACAGATACGCAGTATTTT. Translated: CASSDSSGGNTDTQYF.

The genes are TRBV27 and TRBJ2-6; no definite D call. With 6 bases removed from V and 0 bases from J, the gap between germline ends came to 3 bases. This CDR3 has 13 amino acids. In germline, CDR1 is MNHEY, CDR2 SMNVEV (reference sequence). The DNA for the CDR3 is TGTGCCAGCAGCTACTCTGGGGCCAACGTCCTGACTTTC. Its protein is CASSYSGANVLTF.